This T cell receptor beta chain emerged from a study of blood T cell repertoires in COVID-19. Clones were read by immunoSEQ multiplex PCR, and TCRdb kept only the in-frame ones, dropping some. The sample has a few hundred thousand clones, around four fifths seen once. Germline V gene sequence: CDR1 SGHDT, CDR2 YYEEEE. This CDR3 is built from 14 residues. V was clipped by 2 bases and J by 2 bases, with 10 bases between them. Sequenced input: peripheral blood. This chain links TRBV5-6 with TRBJ1-2, with no clear D. The source of this sequence is a woman aged 50 to 60 with active or convalescent COVID-19. The CDR3 sequence: CASSLPSANYGYTF. CDR3 coding DNA: TGTGCCAGCAGCTTACCCTCTGCGAACTATGGCTACACCTTC.